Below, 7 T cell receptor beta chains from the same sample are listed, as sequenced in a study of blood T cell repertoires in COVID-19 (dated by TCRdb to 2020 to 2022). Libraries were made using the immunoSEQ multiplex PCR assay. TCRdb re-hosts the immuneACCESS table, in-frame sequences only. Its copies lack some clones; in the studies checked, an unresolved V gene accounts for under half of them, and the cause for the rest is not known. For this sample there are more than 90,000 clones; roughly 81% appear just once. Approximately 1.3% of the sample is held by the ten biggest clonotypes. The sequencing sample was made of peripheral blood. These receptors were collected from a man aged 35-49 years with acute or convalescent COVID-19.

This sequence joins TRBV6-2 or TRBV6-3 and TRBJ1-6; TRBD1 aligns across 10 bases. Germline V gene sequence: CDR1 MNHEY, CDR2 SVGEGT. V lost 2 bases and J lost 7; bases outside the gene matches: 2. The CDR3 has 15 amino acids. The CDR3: CASSYRDRGNSPLHF. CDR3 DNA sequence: TGTGCCAGCAGTTACCGGGACAGGGGCAATTCACCCCTCCACTTT.

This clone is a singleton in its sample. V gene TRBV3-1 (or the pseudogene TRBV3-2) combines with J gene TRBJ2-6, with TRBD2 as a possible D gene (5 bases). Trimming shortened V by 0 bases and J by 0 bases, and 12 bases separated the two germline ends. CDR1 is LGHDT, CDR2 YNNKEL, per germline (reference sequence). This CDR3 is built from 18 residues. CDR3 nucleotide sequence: TGTGCCAGCAGCCAAGAGTGGGATACTAGCTCTGGGGCCAACGTCCTGACTTTC. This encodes CASSQEWDTSSGANVLTF.

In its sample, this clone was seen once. This CDR3 is CASSLATSVDNEQFF. In DNA, the CDR3 is TGCGCCAGCAGCTTGGCGACTAGCGTAGACAATGAGCAGTTCTTC. The chain has TRBV5-1 and TRBJ2-1; 8 bases map to TRBD2. V was pared by 0 bases and J by 5 bases, with 4 bases of the junction left unmatched. Per the germline V gene, CDR1 is SGHRS and CDR2 is YFSETQ. CDR3 length: 15 amino acids.

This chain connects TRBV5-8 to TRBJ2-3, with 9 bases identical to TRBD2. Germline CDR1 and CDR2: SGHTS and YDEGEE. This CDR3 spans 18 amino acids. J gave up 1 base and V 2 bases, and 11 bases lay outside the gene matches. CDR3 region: CASSFGGWRGGRTDTQYF. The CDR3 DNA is TGTGCCAGCAGCTTTGGGGGATGGCGGGGGGGCCGCACAGATACGCAGTATTTT.

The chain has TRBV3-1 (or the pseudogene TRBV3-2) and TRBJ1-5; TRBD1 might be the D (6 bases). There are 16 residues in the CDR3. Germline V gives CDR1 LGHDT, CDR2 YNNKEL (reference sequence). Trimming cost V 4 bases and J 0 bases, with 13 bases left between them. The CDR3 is CASSRSQGFSNQPQHF. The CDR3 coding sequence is TGTGCCAGCAGCCGATCACAGGGATTTAGCAATCAGCCCCAGCATTTT.

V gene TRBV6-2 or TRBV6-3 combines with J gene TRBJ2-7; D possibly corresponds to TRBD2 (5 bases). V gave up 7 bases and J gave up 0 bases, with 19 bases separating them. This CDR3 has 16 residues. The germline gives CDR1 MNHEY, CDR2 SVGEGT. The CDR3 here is CASIPTERRSSYEQYF. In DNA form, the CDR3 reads TGTGCCAGCATCCCGACCGAGCGGAGGAGCTCCTACGAGCAGTACTTC.

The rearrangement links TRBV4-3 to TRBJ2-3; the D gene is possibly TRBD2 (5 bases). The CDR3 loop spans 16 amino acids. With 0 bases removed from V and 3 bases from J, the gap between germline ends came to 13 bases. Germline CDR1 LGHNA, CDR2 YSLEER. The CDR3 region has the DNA TGCGCCAGCAGCCAAGATAGACTAAGGGAGACAGATACGCAGTATTTT. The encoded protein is CASSQDRLRETDTQYF.